The 5 T cell receptor beta chains below come from one sample, sequenced in a study of blood T cells in healthy people across ages. Sample-barcoded 5' priming and a J-beta primer mix drove a second PCR of roughly 7 to 11 cycles. TCRdb re-analysed the 5' RACE reads in MiXCR, keeping a single row per CDR3 protein. This sample has about 670,000 distinct CDR3 sequences, with around 41% found just once. Sequenced material: blood. These receptors all come from a man of 80 years or more in good health.

This clonotype was picked up a small number of times. The rearrangement links TRBV20-1 to TRBJ2-3; a weak D match, TRBD1 (5 bases). There are 12 residues in the CDR3. Germline-derived CDR1 and CDR2 are DFQATT and SNEGSKA (reference sequence). V lost 8 bases and J lost 4, with 13 bases in between. The CDR3 here is CSSSFRADTQYF. CDR3 sequence (DNA): TGCAGTAGCTCCTTCAGGGCAGATACGCAGTATTTT.

The chain links TRBV6-5 to TRBJ1-2; D is undetermined. Germline-derived CDR1 and CDR2 are MNHEY and SVGAGI. The CDR3 is 13 amino acids. Trimming removed 7 bases at V and 4 bases at J, with 13 bases between. CDR3 bases: TGTGCCAGCACCAACGACATAATCTATGGCTACACCTTC. It encodes CASTNDIIYGYTF.

The chain recombines TRBV29-1 with TRBJ2-3; the D gene is possibly TRBD1 (6 bases). V shed 1 base and J shed 5 bases, with 16 bases lying between them. There are 15 residues in the CDR3. Germline CDR1 reads SQVTM; CDR2 reads ANQGSEA. CDR3 sequence: CSVEGMRTVIDTQYF. The CDR3 nucleotides are TGCAGCGTTGAAGGCATGAGGACAGTCATAGATACGCAGTATTTT.

This clonotype has more than one count but fewer than ten. This rearrangement joins TRBV6-6 to TRBJ1-5; D ambiguous. Trimming took 2 bases from V and 0 from J, leaving 14 bases between them. The CDR3 consists of 17 residues. Germline V lookup: CDR1 MNHNY, CDR2 SVGAGI (reference sequence). CDR3 region: CASSYMDLPYSNQPQHF. CDR3 in DNA: TGTGCCAGCAGTTACATGGACCTTCCCTATAGCAATCAGCCCCAGCATTTT.

This clonotype has ten or more counts. V and J are TRBV29-1 and TRBJ2-1, with D maybe TRBD2 (5 bases). CDR3 length: 14 residues. Looked up from germline, CDR1 is SQVTM and CDR2 is ANQGSEA. V lost 3 bases and J 6 bases, leaving 15 bases between the germline ends. DNA for the CDR3: TGCAGCGTTGAGGTCAGTAGTGGGAGCAATGAGCAGTTCTTC. Translating it yields CSVEVSSGSNEQFF.